The rows below give T cell receptor beta chains drawn from one sample of a study of T cell changes during pregnancy in multiple sclerosis. Produced via immunoSEQ multiplex PCR; TCRdb's table is partial and in-frame only. The repertoire holds about 67,000 clones, with about 89% as singletons. Source: peripheral blood, taken in the second trimester of pregnancy. The receptors were sampled from a female donor with multiple sclerosis, enrolled in a pregnancy study. Both conserved end residues are part of each CDR3. A D gene is named only where the DNA matches it firmly. Clone size is given for some rows only: seen once, a few or many times, or a class if the clone is expanded.

clone_size | j_call | v_call | cdr3_length | d_call | cdr3_aa | cdr3_nt
. | TRBJ1-2 | TRBV30 | 13 | TRBD1 | CAWSEGQLYGYTF | TGTGCCTGGAGTGAGGGACAGCTCTATGGCTACACCTTC
few | TRBJ1-2 | TRBV10-3 | 12 | . | CAIGPGNYGYTF | TGTGCCATCGGGCCGGGAAACTATGGCTACACCTTC
. | TRBJ2-2 | TRBV4-2 | 17 | TRBD2 | CASSQEAGVLNTGELFF | TGTGCCAGCAGCCAGGAAGCGGGGGTCTTGAACACCGGGGAGCTGTTTTTT
. | TRBJ1-2 | TRBV2 | 15 | . | CASTQSGMTNYGYTF | TGTGCCAGCACCCAAAGCGGGATGACCAACTATGGCTACACCTTC
. | TRBJ1-3 | TRBV4-2 | 19 | . | CASSQAFREDGHSGNTIYF | TGTGCCAGCAGCCAAGCGTTTAGGGAGGACGGGCACTCTGGAAACACCATATATTTT
. | TRBJ2-1 | TRBV11-3 | 15 | TRBD2 | CASSLTSGAYNEQFF | TGTGCCAGCAGCTTAACTAGCGGGGCCTACAATGAGCAGTTCTTC
once | TRBJ1-6 | TRBV6-5 | 15 | TRBD1 | CASSLPGQGSSPLHF | TGTGCCAGCAGCCTCCCCGGACAGGGGTCCTCACCCCTCCACTTT
. | TRBJ1-6 | TRBV2 | 15 | TRBD1 | CASSEVGDSNSPLHF | TGTGCCAGCAGTGAGGTAGGGGACAGTAATTCACCCCTCCACTTT
once | TRBJ2-5 | TRBV4-1 | 14 | TRBD1 | CASSLGQGEETQYF | TGCGCCAGCAGCCTAGGACAGGGCGAAGAGACCCAGTACTTC
. | TRBJ2-1 | TRBV6-1 | 15 | TRBD2 | CASSGGLAKINEQFF | TGTGCCAGCAGTGGGGGACTAGCGAAGATCAATGAGCAGTTCTTC
. | TRBJ2-1 | TRBV7-9 | 13 | . | CASSFIEGLEQFF | TGTGCCAGCAGCTTTATAGAGGGCCTCGAGCAGTTCTTC
. | TRBJ2-3 | TRBV30 | 13 | . | CAWDASGPDTQYF | TGTGCCTGGGATGCTTCAGGGCCTGATACGCAGTATTTT
once | TRBJ2-2 | TRBV7-2 | 18 | . | CASSLFAFGSGNTGELFF | TGTGCCAGCAGCTTGTTTGCCTTTGGTAGCGGAAACACCGGGGAGCTGTTTTTT
. | TRBJ2-1 | TRBV7-8 | 12 | . | CASSLGSDEQFF | TGTGCCAGCAGCTTAGGTAGCGATGAGCAGTTCTTC
. | TRBJ2-2 | TRBV15 | 16 | TRBD2 | CATSRRAGGNTGELFF | TGTGCCACCAGCAGAAGGGCGGGGGGGAACACCGGGGAGCTGTTTTTT
. | TRBJ1-5 | TRBV6-6 | 15 | . | CASSDPRQARQPQHF | TGTGCCAGCAGTGACCCTCGACAGGCCCGGCAGCCCCAGCATTTT
. | TRBJ1-5 | TRBV27 | 14 | . | CASRTGQRDQPQHF | TGTGCCAGCAGAACAGGGCAAAGGGATCAGCCCCAGCATTTT
once | TRBJ1-4 | TRBV9 | 15 | . | CASSAETGKNEKLFF | TGTGCCAGCAGCGCGGAAACGGGAAAGAATGAAAAACTGTTTTTT
. | TRBJ2-3 | TRBV27 | 16 | . | CASSSHVSLATDTQYF | TGTGCCAGCAGTTCCCACGTGTCGCTAGCTACAGATACGCAGTATTTT
. | TRBJ1-2 | TRBV25-1 | 17 | . | CASSELGPRGRGYGYTF | TGTGCCAGCAGTGAATTGGGGCCGAGGGGGAGAGGCTATGGCTACACCTTC
. | TRBJ2-5 | TRBV5-1 | 14 | TRBD2 | CASSSGLDPETQYF | TGCGCCAGCAGCAGCGGACTAGATCCAGAGACCCAGTACTTC
. | TRBJ1-1 | TRBV6-1 | 13 | . | CEGVAERNTEAFF | TGTGAGGGGGTCGCGGAGAGGAACACTGAAGCTTTCTTT
. | TRBJ1-2 | TRBV19 | 14 | TRBD1 | CASSGGTGGYGYTF | TGTGCCAGTAGTGGAGGGACAGGGGGTTATGGCTACACCTTC
. | TRBJ2-3 | TRBV19 | 16 | TRBD2 | CASSIRLAGGTDTQYF | TGTGCCAGTAGTATCAGACTAGCGGGAGGCACAGATACGCAGTATTTT
. | TRBJ1-1 | TRBV29-1 | 13 | . | CSDRGRGSTEAFF | TGCAGCGACAGAGGAAGGGGTAGCACTGAAGCTTTCTTT
. | TRBJ2-2 | TRBV7-9 | 16 | TRBD1 | CASSPRGDSLLRELFF | TGTGCCAGCAGCCCGAGAGGGGACAGTCTTCTGAGGGAGCTGTTTTTT
. | TRBJ2-1 | TRBV18 | 13 | . | CASSQSQDNEQFF | TGTGCCAGCTCACAATCGCAGGATAATGAGCAGTTCTTC
. | TRBJ1-6 | TRBV9 | 15 | . | CASSAEQGWRSPLHF | TGTGCCAGCAGCGCCGAGCAGGGGTGGCGTTCACCCCTCCACTTT
. | TRBJ2-5 | TRBV18 | 16 | TRBD1 | CASSPLRDRVGETQYF | TGTGCCAGCTCACCCCTCCGGGACAGGGTGGGCGAGACCCAGTACTTC
few | TRBJ1-2 | TRBV7-9 | 13 | TRBD1 | CASSLRQGYGYTF | TGTGCCAGCAGCTTGCGACAGGGCTATGGCTACACCTTC
. | TRBJ1-5 | TRBV19 | 13 | . | CASSIGGSQPQHF | TGTGCCAGTAGTATAGGAGGGAGTCAGCCCCAGCATTTT
. | TRBJ2-3 | TRBV6-1 | 13 | . | CARGDTGTDTQYF | TGTGCCAGGGGGGATACAGGGACAGATACGCAGTATTTT
. | TRBJ1-2 | TRBV2 | 15 | TRBD1 | CASSERRTGVHGYTF | TGTGCCAGCAGTGAACGACGGACAGGGGTACATGGCTACACCTTC
. | TRBJ1-6 | TRBV7-8 | 14 | TRBD1 | CASSLTGINSPLHF | TGTGCCAGCAGCTTGACAGGGATTAATTCACCCCTCCACTTT
. | TRBJ2-1 | TRBV18 | 17 | . | CASSPPGVASSYNEQFF | TGTGCCAGCTCACCACCGGGAGTCGCCAGCTCCTACAATGAGCAGTTCTTC
. | TRBJ2-3 | TRBV7-8 | 13 | . | CASSKSNTDTQYF | TGTGCCAGCAGTAAGAGTAATACAGATACGCAGTATTTT
. | TRBJ2-7 | TRBV30 | 17 | TRBD2 | CARFSGLAGGPPHEQYF | TGTGCCAGGTTCAGTGGACTAGCGGGAGGGCCCCCCCACGAGCAGTACTTC
. | TRBJ1-5 | TRBV10-3 | 20 | . | CAISESPLAGAVPGNQPQHF | TGTGCCATCAGTGAGTCCCCCTTGGCAGGGGCCGTCCCTGGCAATCAGCCCCAGCATTTT
. | TRBJ2-1 | TRBV11-2 | 12 | . | CASSLVGEEQFF | TGTGCCAGCAGCTTAGTAGGAGAGGAGCAGTTCTTC
. | TRBJ2-1 | TRBV5-6 | 16 | TRBD2 | CASRFGLAGPMGEQFF | TGTGCCAGCAGATTTGGACTAGCGGGGCCAATGGGTGAGCAGTTCTTC
. | TRBJ1-1 | TRBV7-2 | 15 | TRBD1 | CASSTRDRANTEAFF | TGTGCCAGCAGCACACGAGACAGGGCGAACACTGAAGCTTTCTTT
. | TRBJ1-2 | TRBV6-1 | 15 | TRBD1 | CATHSGTEGKYGYTF | TGTGCCACCCACTCCGGGACAGAGGGCAAATATGGCTACACCTTC
. | TRBJ1-1 | TRBV6-4 | 14 | TRBD1 | CASSDTDRGTEAFF | TGTGCCAGCAGTGACACTGACAGGGGCACTGAAGCTTTCTTT
few | TRBJ2-1 | TRBV5-1 | 12 | . | CASKESLDEQFF | TGCGCCAGCAAAGAGTCCCTAGATGAGCAGTTCTTC
. | TRBJ1-2 | TRBV7-2 | 15 | TRBD1 | CASSLETGGADGYTF | TGTGCCAGCAGCTTAGAGACAGGGGGCGCGGATGGCTACACCTTC
. | TRBJ1-2 | TRBV19 | 15 | . | CASSTGHSPGYGYTF | TGTGCCAGTAGTACTGGACACTCCCCTGGCTATGGCTACACCTTC
. | TRBJ2-3 | TRBV7-3 | 15 | TRBD2 | CASSSLAGGPDTQYF | TGTGCCAGCAGCTCACTAGCGGGGGGGCCAGATACGCAGTATTTT